This entry is about one T cell receptor beta chain. This entry belongs to a study of blood T cell repertoires in COVID-19. Clinical history as reported by participants underpinned cohort assignment. This CDR3 contains 15 residues. Germline loops: CDR1 SGHVS, CDR2 FNYEAQ. V lost 5 bases and J lost 7, with 18 bases in between. The data were produced by immunoSEQ multiplex PCR, yet TCRdb's version contains in-frame clones alone and is incomplete. In the table there are approximately 150,000 clones, roughly 84% of which are singletons. Sequencing was performed on PBMCs or T cells enriched from blood (not recorded which). The sequence derives from a woman aged 45-65 years who had recovered from COVID-19. The rearrangement uses TRBV7-6 and TRBJ2-1; the D is unclear. This CDR3 reads CASSPAPAAGNEQFF. The DNA for the CDR3 is TGTGCCAGCAGCCCCGCACCAGCTGCAGGTAATGAGCAGTTCTTC.